One and the same sample provided the 24 T cell receptor beta chains below, sequenced in a study of blood T cell repertoires in COVID-19. Only in-frame clones appear in the TCRdb table, and some are missing; sequencing was by immunoSEQ multiplex PCR. The sample holds some 150,000 clones; about four fifths are singletons and the top ten take 8.4%. Sequencing input: peripheral blood. Source of these receptors: a woman aged 55 to 70 with active or convalescent COVID-19.

The chain is built from TRBV5-1 and TRBJ1-6; TRBD1 aligns across 7 bases. The germline V gene encodes CDR1 SGHRS and CDR2 YFSETQ. The CDR3 totals 16 residues. The J segment lost 1 base and the V segment lost 5 bases, leaving 6 bases of the junction unmatched. The CDR3 bases are TGCGCCAGCAGAAACACAGGGGTTTCCTATAATTCACCCCTCCACTTT. Its protein product is CASRNTGVSYNSPLHF.

V and J are TRBV19 and TRBJ1-1; 8 bases map to TRBD1. The CDR3 has 15 residues. Germline lookup yields CDR1 LNHDA and CDR2 SQIVND (reference sequence). With V trimmed by 5 bases and J by 0 bases, 5 bases remained unmatched. The chain's CDR3 is CASSARQGLNTEAFF. CDR3 DNA sequence: TGTGCCAGTAGTGCTCGACAGGGGTTGAACACTGAAGCTTTCTTT.

This chain uses TRBV5-1 with TRBJ1-3; D gene ambiguous. V was shortened by 0 bases and J by 0 bases, with 13 bases between the two germline ends. There are 17 residues in the CDR3. Germline values: CDR1 SGHRS, CDR2 YFSETQ. In DNA form, the CDR3 reads TGCGCCAGCAGCTTGGATTGGAGGCGAAGCTCTGGAAACACCATATATTTT. Its protein product is CASSLDWRRSSGNTIYF. Using reference TRBV5-1 and TRBJ1-3 for the parts outside the CDR3, the full variable domain is KAGVTQTPRYLIKTRGQQVTLSCSPISGHRSVSWYQQTPGQGLQFLFEYFSETQRNKGNFPGRFSGRQFSNSRSEMNVSTLELGDSALYLCASSLDWRRSSGNTIYFGEGSWLTVV.

The rearrangement links TRBV5-1 to TRBJ2-1, with D possibly TRBD1 on 5 matching bases. This CDR3 contains 16 residues. V was trimmed by 0 bases and J by 4 bases, leaving 14 bases between them. Germline loops: CDR1 SGHRS, CDR2 YFSETQ. The CDR3 is CASSLAGMGTYNEQFF. The DNA of the CDR3 is TGCGCCAGCAGCTTGGCAGGGATGGGAACGTACAATGAGCAGTTCTTC.

The rearrangement uses TRBV6-1 and TRBJ2-7, with D hard to call. Germline CDR1 and CDR2: MNHNS and SASEGT. V was shortened by 3 bases and J by 2 bases, with 11 bases between the two germline ends. This CDR3 contains 14 residues. In DNA, the CDR3 is TGTGCCAGCAGTGACCTGGGCCGAACCTACGAGCAGTACGTC. Translating it yields CASSDLGRTYEQYV.

This clone appeared a few times. V usage is TRBV4-1 and J usage is TRBJ1-5; D unclear. Trimming cost V 0 bases and J 7 bases, with 13 bases left between them. Germline V gives CDR1 MGHRA, CDR2 YSYEKL. This CDR3 spans 15 amino acids. The CDR3 sequence: CASSQDRGTYQPQHF. In DNA, the CDR3 is TGCGCCAGCAGCCAAGACCGGGGTACTTACCAGCCCCAGCATTTT.

The genes are TRBV9 and TRBJ1-1, with 7 positions matching TRBD1. CDR3 length: 15 amino acids. The germline CDR1 and CDR2 sequences are SGDLS and YYNGEE. V was clipped by 3 bases and J by 1 base; unmatched bases: 6. CDR3: CASSGRNRGNTEAFF. The CDR3 nucleotides read TGTGCCAGCAGCGGACGGAACAGGGGGAACACTGAAGCTTTCTTT.

J is TRBJ1-5 and V is TRBV2; TRBD1 might be the D (6 bases). Per the germline V gene, CDR1 is SNHLY and CDR2 is FYNNEI. Trimming cost V 6 bases and J 2 bases, with 14 bases left between them. The CDR3 is made up of 15 amino acids. The chain's CDR3 is CASRLRGNGNQPQHF. In nucleotides, the CDR3 is TGTGCCAGCAGACTCAGGGGAAACGGCAATCAGCCCCAGCATTTT.

The gene calls are TRBV19 and TRBJ1-6; D is unclear. Germline values: CDR1 LNHDA, CDR2 SQIVND (reference sequence). The length of the CDR3 is 12 residues. Trimming left V 7 bases short and J 9 bases short, with 10 bases between. The chain's CDR3 is CASNSRVSPLHF. The CDR3 nucleotides read TGTGCCAGTAACTCGCGGGTTTCACCCCTCCACTTT.

This chain joins TRBV10-2 and TRBJ2-3, with 8 bases lining up with TRBD1. The CDR3 totals 16 residues. V was pared by 0 bases and J by 1 base, with 3 bases of the junction left unmatched. From germline, CDR1 is WSHSY and CDR2 SAAADI. DNA for the CDR3: TGCGCCAGCAGTGAGTCAGGGGGACAGGGCACAGATACGCAGTATTTT. Protein sequence: CASSESGGQGTDTQYF.

The CDR3 sequence: CASRVDSFAGGYTF. The CDR3 DNA follows: TGTGCCAGCAGGGTTGACAGTTTCGCAGGGGGCTACACCTTC. V usage is TRBV6-5 and J usage is TRBJ1-2; D is possibly TRBD1 (5 bases). The CDR3 length is 14 residues. Per germline, CDR1 MNHEY and CDR2 SVGAGI. V lost 6 bases and J lost 8, with 19 bases in between.

V and J are TRBV6-2 or TRBV6-3 and TRBJ1-1; D possibly corresponds to TRBD1 (5 bases). Germline values: CDR1 MNHEY, CDR2 SVGEGT. CDR3 size: 16 residues. The ends were cut back, 6 bases at V and 2 bases at J, with 19 bases in the middle. The CDR3 sequence: CASSDGRGFGNTEAFF. DNA of the CDR3: TGTGCCAGCAGCGACGGGCGGGGGTTCGGCAACACTGAAGCTTTCTTT.

The chain links TRBV30 to TRBJ2-5; D is unclear. V was shortened by 0 bases and J by 2 bases, with 16 bases between the two germline ends. This CDR3 comprises 16 residues. Germline-derived CDR1 and CDR2 are GTSNPN and SVGIG (reference sequence). The CDR3 DNA reads TGTGCCTGGAGTGTAAGAACTACAAGAATTCAAGAGACCCAGTACTTC. It encodes CAWSVRTTRIQETQYF.

The chain recombines TRBV28 with TRBJ1-2, with 7 bases matching TRBD1. V was pared by 4 bases and J by 4 bases, with 15 bases of the junction left unmatched. This CDR3 region has 17 residues. Per the germline V gene, CDR1 is MDHEN and CDR2 is SYDVKM. CDR3 region: CASSSDFGTETIYGYTF. CDR3 DNA: TGTGCCAGCAGTTCCGACTTTGGGACAGAGACCATCTATGGCTACACCTTC.

Of note for this clone: Different DNA sequences within this sample yield the same CDR3. This chain connects TRBV19 to TRBJ1-1; possible D gene TRBD1, 6 bases. The germline CDR1 and CDR2 sequences are LNHDA and SQIVND (reference sequence). The CDR3 spans 13 residues. V dropped 3 bases and J dropped 5 bases, with 10 bases sitting between them. The CDR3 is CASSMATGTEAFF. DNA of the CDR3: TGTGCCAGTAGTATGGCGACAGGAACTGAAGCTTTCTTT.

This clone was picked up one time. The gene calls are TRBV2 and TRBJ1-2; TRBD1 matches 8 bases. CDR3 length: 14 residues. Germline CDR1 SNHLY, CDR2 FYNNEI. V was pared by 4 bases and J by 5 bases, with 6 bases of the junction left unmatched. The CDR3 is CASSGANRGYGYTF. The CDR3 nucleotides read TGTGCCAGCAGTGGGGCGAACAGGGGGTATGGCTACACCTTC.

The chain couples TRBV4-1 to TRBJ1-2; TRBD1 aligns across 8 bases. The CDR3 is 14 amino acids. The V segment lost 4 bases and the J segment 8 bases; nucleotides outside the gene matches: 9. Per the germline V gene, CDR1 is MGHRA and CDR2 is YSYEKL. The CDR3 sequence is CASSPGGPGEGYTF. CDR3 DNA sequence: TGCGCCAGCAGCCCAGGGGGCCCAGGGGAAGGCTACACCTTC.

This clone appeared a few times. The chain is built from TRBV5-1 and TRBJ2-7; TRBD1 matches 12 bases. The ends lost 4 bases at V and 0 bases at J; junction bases unmatched: 2. The germline V gene has CDR1 SGHRS and CDR2 YFSETQ. The CDR3 extends over 15 amino acids. In nucleotides, the CDR3 is TGCGCCAGCAGCCCGGGACAGGGGGCCTCCTACGAGCAGTACGTC. This translates into CASSPGQGASYEQYV.

The gene calls are TRBV6-5 and TRBJ1-1; 7 bases align to TRBD1. The germline gives CDR1 MNHEY, CDR2 SVGAGI. The junction had 5 bases not matched to a gene; V was cut back by 2 bases and J by 2 bases. This CDR3 spans 15 amino acids. CDR3 residues: CASSYGGTANTEAFF. For the CDR3, the DNA is TGTGCCAGCAGTTACGGCGGGACAGCTAACACTGAAGCTTTCTTT.

The rearrangement links TRBV6-1 to TRBJ1-6, with D maybe TRBD1 (5 bases). The CDR3 covers 14 residues. The ends were cut back, 2 bases at V and 10 bases at J, with 12 bases in the middle. In germline, CDR1 is MNHNS, CDR2 SASEGT. CDR3 DNA: TGTGCCAGCAGTGAACAGGGTGAGTGGTCACCCCTCCACTTT. It encodes CASSEQGEWSPLHF.

The chain recombines TRBV7-3 with TRBJ2-1; D may be TRBD2 (6 bases). The CDR3 loop spans 15 amino acids. V dropped 2 bases and J dropped 7 bases, with 15 bases sitting between them. In germline, CDR1 is SGHTA, CDR2 FQGTGA. The CDR3 DNA reads as TGTGCCAGCAGCTTAGGGGACTTCGAACGGAATGAGCAGTTCTTC. Its translation is CASSLGDFERNEQFF.

This chain joins TRBV19 and TRBJ1-4; no clear D gene. Trimming cost V 4 bases and J 0 bases, with 9 bases left between them. The germline gives CDR1 LNHDA, CDR2 SQIVND (reference sequence). The CDR3 contains 15 residues. For the CDR3, the DNA is TGTGCCAGTAGTAGCCAGATTTCAACTAATGAAAAACTGTTTTTT. Translated: CASSSQISTNEKLFF.

This chain connects TRBV19 to TRBJ1-5, with 11 bases lining up with TRBD1. With V trimmed by 6 bases and J by 4 bases, 5 bases remained unmatched. The CDR3 contains 15 residues. Germline CDR1 LNHDA, CDR2 SQIVND (reference sequence). As DNA, the CDR3 is TGTGCCAGTAGCCGTGGGACAGGGGGGAATCAGCCCCAGCATTTT. The encoded protein is CASSRGTGGNQPQHF. The whole variable domain, filled in from reference TRBV19 and TRBJ1-5, reads DGGITQSPKYLFRKEGQNVTLSCEQNLNHDAMYWYRQDPGQGLRLIYYSQIVNDFQKGDIAEGYSVSREKKESFPLTVTSAQKNPTAFYLCASSRGTGGNQPQHFGDGTRLSIL.

This chain connects TRBV12-3 or TRBV12-4 to TRBJ1-5; D gene uncertain. V shed 6 bases and J shed 3 bases, with 9 bases lying between them. The CDR3 runs 13 residues. CDR3 sequence reads: CASSEGVNQPQHF. For the CDR3, the DNA is TGTGCCAGCAGCGAGGGCGTCAATCAGCCCCAGCATTTT.